The next 17 T cell receptor beta chains were all read from a single sample in a study of blood T cells in healthy people across ages (dated by TCRdb to 2013 to 2016). Libraries were constructed by 5' RACE. Sequencing was performed on an Illumina HiSeq 2500. A second 7 to 11 cycle PCR used a sample-barcoded 5' primer and a J-beta primer mix. TCRdb trimmed public reads at Q25 via fastp, called clones via MiXCR and kept in-frame beta chains. Under each unique CDR3 protein, matching rows form one entry showing the most common genes and DNA. The sample data list around 1,000,000 distinct CDR3 sequences, and under 30% of these were observed just once. In total, the top ten clones hold 0.65% to 0.75% of the sample. This same sample was also taken into another study, of T cells of mothers and their children.

Input material: blood. The receptors stem from a girl aged 2 to 9 in good health.

This chain links TRBV20-1 with TRBJ2-5; 7 nucleotides align to TRBD2. The J call could be wrong; TRBJ2-1 is a better fit for the DNA end. Germline V gene lookup returns CDR1 DFQATT and CDR2 SNEGSKA (reference sequence). The CDR3 runs 15 residues. The CDR3 nucleotides are TGCAGTGCTAGAGGTGGGGGACTACGGACCAATGAGCAGTTCTTC. Protein: CSARGGGLRTNEQFF.

This chain links TRBV4-3 with TRBJ1-4; 8 bases are shared with TRBD1. Germline V gives CDR1 LGHNA, CDR2 YSLEER. Trimming cost V 0 bases and J 8 bases; bases outside gene matches: 17. This CDR3 contains 19 residues. CDR3 in amino acids: CASSQDPSSSGGAGEKLFF. The CDR3 DNA follows: TGCGCCAGCAGCCAAGATCCGTCTTCGTCAGGGGGCGCCGGGGAAAAACTGTTTTTT.

This chain connects TRBV5-1 to TRBJ2-7; 8 bases map to TRBD2. Losses at the gene ends were 2 bases for V and 3 bases for J; bases not matched to a gene: 4. CDR1 and CDR2 (germline): SGHRS, YFSETQ. The CDR3 is 14 residues long. The CDR3 is CASSFLAGHYEQYF. CDR3 nucleotide sequence: TGCGCCAGCAGCTTTCTAGCGGGCCACTACGAGCAGTACTTC.

This clonotype has more than one count but fewer than ten. The J gene is TRBJ2-3, the V gene TRBV20-1; TRBD2 agrees at 10 bases. The CDR3 covers 13 residues. V shed 5 bases, J shed 4 bases, and the junction held 3 bases outside the gene matches. Looked up from germline, CDR1 is DFQATT and CDR2 is SNEGSKA (reference sequence). In DNA, the CDR3 is TGCAGTGCTGCACTAGCGGGGCCAGATACGCAGTATTTT. It yields the protein CSAALAGPDTQYF.

This clonotype was counted between two and nine times. CDR3 region: CATSDSTGDLMNTEAFF. Written as DNA, the CDR3 is TGTGCCACCAGTGATTCCACAGGGGACCTTATGAACACTGAAGCTTTCTTT. The chain links TRBV24-1 to TRBJ1-1; 7 bases are shared with TRBD1. V trimming: 2 bases; J trimming: 0 bases; junction bases outside the gene matches: 8. The CDR3 contains 17 residues. In germline, CDR1 is KGHDR, CDR2 SFDVKD.

In this sample, this clonotype turned up once. The V and J genes are TRBV7-2 and TRBJ1-3, with a tentative D call TRBD1 (6 bases). Germline assignment: CDR1 SGHTA and CDR2 FQGNSA. CDR3 length equals 15 residues. Trimming took 6 bases from V and 8 from J, leaving 20 bases between them. The CDR3 coding sequence is TGTGCCAGCAGAATAGCTGGGACACCAAGGGACACCATATATTTT. It codes for CASRIAGTPRDTIYF.

This clonotype occurred a few times. V usage is TRBV2 and J usage is TRBJ2-5; no definite D call. The DNA end is a closer match to TRBJ2-1, so the J assignment may be wrong. The CDR3 loop spans 15 amino acids. CDR1 SNHLY and CDR2 FYNNEI come from the germline V gene. In nucleotides, the CDR3 is TGTGCCAGCAAAATCGGCAATTCGCCCTACAATGAGCAGTTCTTC. Its translation is CASKIGNSPYNEQFF.

The rearrangement uses TRBV6-2 or TRBV6-3 and TRBJ1-5; D ambiguous. This CDR3 is built from 11 residues. Germline V gene data show CDR1 as MNHEY and CDR2 as SVGEGT. Trimming removed 7 bases from V and 9 bases from J, with 10 bases in between. CDR3 in amino acids: CASTDSGPQHF. CDR3 nucleotide sequence: TGTGCCAGCACCGACTCGGGGCCCCAGCATTTT.

This clonotype was counted a few times. The chain is built from TRBV7-8 and TRBJ2-7; the D is unclear. CDR1 is SGHVS, CDR2 FQNEAQ, per germline. This CDR3 has 18 amino acids. The V gene lost 5 bases and the J gene lost 2 bases, with 25 bases spanning the gap. The CDR3, as DNA: TGTGCCAGCAGCAATAGACCCCTTGGAGATTATAACACCTACGAGCAGTACTTC. Its translation is CASSNRPLGDYNTYEQYF. Looking up the rest from reference TRBV7-8 and TRBJ2-7 gives the full variable domain: GAGVSQSPRYKVAKRGQDVALRCDPISGHVSLFWYQQALGQGPEFLTYFQNEAQLDKSGLPSDRFFAERPEGSVSTLKIQRTQQEDSAVYLCASSNRPLGDYNTYEQYFGPGTRLTVT.

This sequence joins TRBV29-1 and TRBJ2-6; 10 bases are a match to TRBD1. The ends lost 1 base at V and 0 bases at J; junction bases unmatched: 0. The CDR3 runs 16 residues. CDR1 and CDR2 from the germline V gene are SQVTM and ANQGSEA. The CDR3 nucleotides read TGCAGCGTTGAAGGGACAGGGGGCTCTGGGGCCAACGTCCTGACTTTC. Translating it yields CSVEGTGGSGANVLTF.

The CDR3 reads CASSPTRAPDYGYTF. DNA of the CDR3: TGTGCCAGCAGTCCGACGAGGGCGCCAGACTATGGCTACACCTTC. This chain links TRBV6-2 or TRBV6-3 with TRBJ1-2; D is uncertain. The CDR3 sequence is 15 residues long. Between the trimmed V and J ends, which lost 5 bases and 3 bases, there was a span of 16 bases. Germline CDR1 reads MNHEY; CDR2 reads SVGEGT.

This clonotype appeared a few times. CDR3 in amino acids: CAISLEMGGVNEQFF. In nucleotides, the CDR3 is TGTGCCATCAGCCTCGAGATGGGGGGGGTCAATGAGCAGTTCTTC. The chain has TRBV10-3 and TRBJ2-5, with 7 bases matching TRBD2. Near its end, the DNA agrees better with TRBJ2-1, so the J call may be wrong. This CDR3 is built from 15 residues. The germline V gene encodes CDR1 ENHRY and CDR2 SYGVKD.

This rearrangement joins TRBV7-9 to TRBJ2-1; D might be TRBD1 (6 bases). Trimming stripped 9 bases from V and 1 base from J, with 10 bases between. Germline V CDR1 and CDR2: SEHNR, FQNEAQ (reference sequence). CDR3 length: 13 amino acids. The CDR3 sequence is CASQQGSYNEQFF. As DNA, the CDR3 is TGTGCCAGTCAACAGGGATCCTACAATGAGCAGTTCTTC.

This clonotype has a handful of counts. V and J are TRBV4-2 and TRBJ2-5; 7 bases align to TRBD2. The CDR3 has 14 amino acids. CDR1 is LGHNA and CDR2 is YNFKEQ in the germline V gene. V dropped 9 bases and J dropped 5; count of bases not matched to a gene: 12. The chain's CDR3 is CASYGGGGDETQYF. The CDR3 nucleotides read TGTGCCAGTTACGGCGGGGGAGGCGATGAGACCCAGTACTTC.

The rearrangement uses TRBV6-2 or TRBV6-3 and TRBJ2-7; tentative D call: TRBD2 (6 bases). V lost 7 bases and J 0 bases, leaving 13 bases between the germline ends. CDR3 size: 14 residues. Per germline, CDR1 MNHEY and CDR2 SVGEGT. The CDR3 DNA is TGTGCCAGCACCCGCGGGGCCCTCTCCTACGAGCAGTACTTC. It codes for CASTRGALSYEQYF.

The rearrangement uses TRBV25-1 and TRBJ2-7; D call uncertain. Looked up from germline, CDR1 is MGHDK and CDR2 is SYGVNS. V lost 1 base and J lost 2, with 9 bases in between. There are 14 residues in the CDR3. The CDR3, as DNA: TGTGCCAGCAGTGAATCCAACGGTCCCTACGAGCAGTACTTC. This encodes CASSESNGPYEQYF.

This clonotype has just a few counts. J is TRBJ2-7 and V is TRBV7-2; D remains unclear. The germline V and J ends were trimmed by 0 bases and 6 bases, with 12 bases remaining between them. Germline values: CDR1 SGHTA, CDR2 FQGNSA. The CDR3 spans 14 residues. This CDR3 is CASSLALAFREQYF. The CDR3 DNA sequence: TGTGCCAGCAGCTTAGCCCTGGCTTTCCGCGAGCAGTACTTC.